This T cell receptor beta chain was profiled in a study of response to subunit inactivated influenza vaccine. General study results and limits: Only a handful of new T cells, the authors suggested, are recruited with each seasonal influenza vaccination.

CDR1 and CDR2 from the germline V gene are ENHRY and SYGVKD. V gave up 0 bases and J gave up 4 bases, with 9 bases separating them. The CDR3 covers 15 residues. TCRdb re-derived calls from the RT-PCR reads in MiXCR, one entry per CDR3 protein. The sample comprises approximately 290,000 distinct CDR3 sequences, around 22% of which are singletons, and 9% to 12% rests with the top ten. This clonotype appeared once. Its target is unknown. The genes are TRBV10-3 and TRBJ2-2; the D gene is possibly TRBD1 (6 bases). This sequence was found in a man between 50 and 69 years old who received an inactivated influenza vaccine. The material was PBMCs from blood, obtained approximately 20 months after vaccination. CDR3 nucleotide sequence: TGTGCCATCAGTGAGTCCCAGGGGTCCACCGGGGAGCTGTTTTTT. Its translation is CAISESQGSTGELFF.